This T cell receptor (beta chain) was recovered during a study of tumor-infiltrating lymphocytes in primary liver carcinoma. The CDR3 loop spans 17 amino acids. Germline CDR1 is MNHEY and CDR2 is SVGAGI. With respect to this clonotype: One end of the junction is discordant with germline, which a read error may explain.

Germline DNA was also extracted, with blood RNA taken from unsorted whole blood. A constant-region primer served to make TCR beta cDNA from about 0.45 ug total RNA. Libraries of TCR beta came from three nested multiplex PCR rounds with slightly modified ARM-PCR. The first two PCR rounds used TRBV1-TRBV30 primers with a Cbeta primer, 9 to 11 cycles each. TCRdb re-analysed the multiplex PCR reads in MiXCR, keeping a single row per CDR3 protein. The sample lists approximately 340,000 distinct CDR3 sequences, around 60% occurring once. The sequencing sample was made of peripheral blood. The chain combines TRBV6-5 with TRBJ2-7; TRBD2 matches 11 bases. This TCR derives from a man aged 40-55 years with primary liver carcinoma and hepatitis B virus infection. CDR3 DNA: TGTGCCAGCAGTCACTCGAGGCTAGCGGGAGGCGCCTACGAGCAGTACTTC. Translation gives CASSHSRLAGGAYEQYF.